Presented here are 10 T cell receptor beta chains from one specimen sequenced in a study of cytomegalovirus exposure and HLA in healthy donors. The PCR contained 60 Vbeta and 13 Jbeta primers. TCRdb keeps only in-frame clones here, not all; method: immunoSEQ multiplex PCR. The table has roughly 200,000 clones, 70% seen once. Specimen: PBMCs. Receptors were obtained from a man aged 35 to 55 in good health and CMV-seropositive.

The chain links TRBV6-1 to TRBJ2-4, with TRBD1 as a possible D gene (6 bases). The CDR3 extends over 12 amino acids. Per the germline V gene, CDR1 is MNHNS and CDR2 is SASEGT. Trimming stripped 9 bases from V and 8 bases from J, with 14 bases between. This CDR3 reads CASTTDSYIQYF. As DNA, the CDR3 is TGTGCCAGTACGACGGACAGTTACATTCAGTACTTC.

This chain uses TRBV28 with TRBJ1-6; D unresolved. The CDR3 length is 18 residues. Trimming removed 2 bases from V and 0 bases from J, with 14 bases in between. Germline V gene data show CDR1 as MDHEN and CDR2 as SYDVKM. DNA of the CDR3: TGTGCCAGCAGTTTACCCCCCGGTAGCAGCTCCTATAATTCACCCCTCCACTTT. This gives the protein CASSLPPGSSSYNSPLHF.

The V call is TRBV11-2, the J call TRBJ2-6, with D possibly TRBD2 on 5 matching bases. The CDR3 is 16 amino acids. Between the trimmed V and J ends, which lost 8 bases and 1 base, there was a span of 15 bases. Germline loops: CDR1 SGHAT, CDR2 FQNNGV. The CDR3 DNA is TGTGCCAGCTTACAAACCGGGGATTCTGGGGCCAACGTCCTGACTTTC. It specifies CASLQTGDSGANVLTF.

This clone was seen a handful of times. In the same sample, other DNA sequences code for this CDR3. J is TRBJ2-1 and V is TRBV6-6; 7 nucleotides line up with TRBD1. Germline V gene sequence: CDR1 MNHNY, CDR2 SVGAGI (reference sequence). There are 16 residues in the CDR3. The junction had 4 bases not matched to a gene; V was cut back by 0 bases and J by 2 bases. As DNA, the CDR3 is TGTGCCAGCAGTTACTCCACAGGGGCAGCCTACAATGAGCAGTTCTTC. Protein sequence: CASSYSTGAAYNEQFF.

This chain connects TRBV27 to TRBJ2-7; 7 bases map to TRBD1. With V trimmed by 8 bases and J by 1 base, 17 bases remained unmatched. The length of the CDR3 is 17 residues. Germline V gives CDR1 MNHEY, CDR2 SMNVEV (reference sequence). CDR3 in DNA: TGTGCCAGCGCCGGGCTGGGAGACAGGGTTATATCCTACGAGCAGTACTTC. This gives the protein CASAGLGDRVISYEQYF.

CDR3 region: CASSLTLPGLNTGELFF. The CDR3, as DNA: TGCGCCAGCAGCTTGACACTTCCAGGACTGAACACCGGGGAGCTGTTTTTT. The chain is built from TRBV5-1 and TRBJ2-2, with D maybe TRBD2 (5 bases). From germline, CDR1 is SGHRS and CDR2 YFSETQ. The V end lost 1 base, the J end lost 1 base, and 14 bases lay between the germline ends. CDR3 length equals 17 residues. The whole variable domain, filled in from reference TRBV5-1 and TRBJ2-2, reads KAGVTQTPRYLIKTRGQQVTLSCSPISGHRSVSWYQQTPGQGLQFLFEYFSETQRNKGNFPGRFSGRQFSNSRSEMNVSTLELGDSALYLCASSLTLPGLNTGELFFGEGSRLTVL.

The V call is TRBV29-1, the J call TRBJ1-3, with unresolved D. V was cut by 3 bases and J by 9 bases, with 9 bases left in between. There are 11 residues in the CDR3. Germline CDR1 SQVTM, CDR2 ANQGSEA. CDR3 DNA sequence: TGCAGCGTTGATGAGGCGAGCACCATATATTTT. It translates to CSVDEASTIYF.

CDR3 coding DNA: TGTGCCAGCAGTTTCGGGGGGAGGCAGTACTTC. Translation: CASSFGGRQYF. The V call is TRBV27, the J call TRBJ2-5, with 7 nucleotides matching TRBD2. Germline V gives CDR1 MNHEY, CDR2 SMNVEV (reference sequence). V was clipped by 3 bases and J by 11 bases; unmatched bases: 3. This CDR3 is 11 amino acids long.

The count of this clone is one. The V gene is TRBV6-4, the J gene TRBJ1-5; 7 nucleotides agree with TRBD1. V lost 7 bases, J lost 0 bases, and 21 bases stayed unmatched. The CDR3 covers 20 residues. Germline lookup yields CDR1 MRHNA and CDR2 SNTAGT. This CDR3 reads CASTRDRVISPPYSNQPQHF. CDR3 DNA sequence: TGTGCCAGCACCCGGGACAGAGTTATATCACCTCCCTATAGCAATCAGCCCCAGCATTTT.

The chain has TRBV5-6 and TRBJ2-5, with D possibly matching TRBD2 (7 bases). The CDR3 totals 15 residues. Between the trimmed V and J ends, which lost 2 bases and 10 bases, there was a span of 21 bases. Per the germline V gene, CDR1 is SGHDT and CDR2 is YYEEEE. CDR3 DNA sequence: TGTGCCAGCAGCTTCAGGACAGCCCTGGGAGGGATCCAGTACTTC. Translating it yields CASSFRTALGGIQYF.